The clone carrying this T cell receptor (beta chain) was seen only a few times. This sample is drawn from a study of T cells in Graves' hyperthyroidism and ophthalmopathy. The germline V gene has CDR1 GTSNPN and CDR2 SVGIG (reference sequence). This CDR3 comprises 14 residues. Trimming cost V 0 bases and J 2 bases, with 10 bases left between them. TCR beta CDR3 region amplification was performed from RNA transcripts. Carried out on the TCR CDR3, a first-round RT-PCR used the HTBI primer set. A single record per CDR3 protein comes from TCRdb applying MiXCR to the multiplex PCR reads. This table has 550,000 to 850,000 distinct CDR3 sequences, 15% to 20% appearing once.

The specimen was blood. This receptor was obtained from a woman aged 45-59 years with Graves' hyperthyroidism that later progressed to Graves' ophthalmopathy. The chain employs TRBV30 and TRBJ1-2; D is possibly TRBD1 (5 bases). DNA for the CDR3: TGTGCCTGGAGTGTATTAGGGGACAACTATGGCTACACCTTC. Translation: CAWSVLGDNYGYTF.